This TCR beta chain was captured in a study of T cell changes during pregnancy in multiple sclerosis. Libraries were prepared by immunoSEQ multiplex PCR; TCRdb keeps only in-frame clonotypes and omits some of them. Of some 48,000 clones in the sample, more than 80% were seen once. This sample comprised CD8+ T cells from peripheral blood mononuclear cells, obtained in the second trimester of pregnancy. This TCR was recovered from a female donor with multiple sclerosis, enrolled in a pregnancy study.

Here the CDR3 reads CASSFGTDIGNTIYF. DNA of the CDR3: TGTGCCAGCAGTTTCGGGACAGACATTGGAAACACCATATATTTT. The rearrangement uses TRBV28 and TRBJ1-3, with 7 bases matching TRBD1. The J segment lost 3 bases and the V segment lost 3 bases, leaving 5 bases of the junction unmatched. This CDR3 spans 15 amino acids. The germline V gene encodes CDR1 MDHEN and CDR2 SYDVKM.